This T cell receptor (beta chain) is drawn from a study of CD8+ T cells in alopecia areata. The overall study: Tofacitinib administration to treated patients was oral, at 5 to 10 mg twice daily. General study results and limits: Tissue-resident alphabeta T cells belonging to normal skin likewise get sequenced within scalp specimens. Clonality in lesional scalp, especially alopecia totalis/universalis, exceeded that of normal scalp.

After isolation, RNA underwent reverse transcription to generate cDNA as the sequencing template. Profiled with immunoSEQ multiplex PCR; TCRdb holds only in-frame clones, not every one. Altogether around 250,000 clones are present, approximately 61% being singletons, with the ten largest covering approximately 1.2%. Researchers picked out CD4+ and CD8+ T cells from PBMCs by sorting. As for this clone: The antigen remains unidentified.

The receptor comes from a human donor with alopecia areata. Sequenced here: CD4+ T cells sorted from blood, sampled at week 0.

The CDR3 DNA follows: TGTGCCAGCAGTGAAGCAGTCTGGGCAGGGCGAAGCTACGAGCAGTACTTC. It codes for CASSEAVWAGRSYEQYF. The V and J genes are TRBV6-1 and TRBJ2-7; D is possibly TRBD1 (5 bases). CDR1 is MNHNS and CDR2 is SASEGT in the germline V gene. Trimming took 0 bases from V and 3 from J, leaving 18 bases between them. The CDR3 loop spans 17 amino acids.